This T cell receptor (beta chain) is drawn from a study of beta chain features in type 1 diabetes. Broader study findings: Among all four CD4+ subsets, Type 1 diabetes patients had TCRB CDR3s that were moderately but significantly shorter.

Reverse transcription of all isolated RNA meant that expressed TCRB transcripts were sequenced. Each sample of naive, central memory or regulatory T cells had, on average, about 3.6 million reads. Sequencing used immunoSEQ multiplex PCR; TCRdb keeps in-frame clones, though not all of them. Found here are fewer than 350,000 clones, around 16% of them singletons; the top ten hold roughly 0.015%. Germline V CDR1 and CDR2: SGHKS, YYEKEE (reference sequence). The CDR3 extends over 16 amino acids. The V and J ends lost 4 bases and 8 bases respectively, with 19 bases between them. Sorted populations all had greater than 95% purity. This clone was observed a handful of times. Its antigen is unknown.

The source of this sequence is a man in his late teens or twenties with type 1 diabetes. The rearrangement joins TRBV5-5 to TRBJ1-6; possibly TRBD1 for D (6 bases). Sequences were obtained from naive CD4+ T cells from blood. In nucleotides, the CDR3 is TGTGCCAGCAGCCAACTTCCGGGACAAGGGGATTCACCCCTCCACTTT. Protein: CASSQLPGQGDSPLHF.